This passage covers 4 T cell receptor beta chains from one sample sequenced in a study of beta chain features in type 1 diabetes (dated by TCRdb to 2017 to 2018). Libraries were built with the immunoSEQ multiplex PCR assay. All of the isolated RNA was reverse transcribed with the High Capacity cDNA Reverse Transcription Kit, so expressed TCRB transcripts were sequenced. In its TCRdb copy, this immuneACCESS table keeps in-frame sequences only and misses some clones. Where compared with another copy, unresolved V genes explain less than half of these, and the others have no known cause. The sample table shows 130,000 to 150,000 clones, and approximately 9.2% are seen once. The ten biggest clones cover 0.68% of the sample. The sequencing sample was made of central memory CD4+ T cells from blood. These receptors were obtained from a man younger than 35 in good health.

The chain carries TRBV19 and TRBJ1-2; a possible D gene is TRBD1 (6 bases). V gave up 9 bases and J gave up 3 bases, with 26 bases separating them. Per the germline V gene, CDR1 is LNHDA and CDR2 is SQIVND (reference sequence). CDR3 size: 17 residues. The CDR3 region has the DNA TGTGCCAGCCAAGGGGGAATAGTCGTTGAACGAGACTATGGCTACACCTTC. As protein: CASQGGIVVERDYGYTF.

The CDR3 DNA is TGTGCCAGCAGCTTATCAGGCAGGGTCGATGGCTATGGCTACACCTTC. This translates into CASSLSGRVDGYGYTF. J is TRBJ1-2 and V is TRBV7-2; D perhaps matches TRBD1 (5 bases). Germline CDR1 reads SGHTA; CDR2 reads FQGNSA. CDR3 length: 16 amino acids. V lost 2 bases and J lost 4, with 17 bases in between.

This chain links TRBV7-3 with TRBJ2-1; D not resolved. In germline, CDR1 is SGHTA, CDR2 FQGTGA. V lost 4 bases and J 5 bases, leaving 9 bases between the germline ends. The CDR3 loop spans 13 amino acids. CDR3 sequence reads: CASSWYKDNEQFF. DNA of the CDR3: TGTGCCAGCAGCTGGTACAAAGACAATGAGCAGTTCTTC.

The chain is built from TRBV11-1 and TRBJ1-5, with D tentatively TRBD1 (5 bases). The CDR3 extends over 15 amino acids. Germline V lookup: CDR1 SGHAT, CDR2 FQDESV (reference sequence). V was shortened by 4 bases and J by 0 bases, with 10 bases between the two germline ends. The CDR3 sequence is CASSSDTGSNQPQHF. The CDR3 region has the DNA TGTGCCAGCAGCTCGGACACTGGTAGCAATCAGCCCCAGCATTTT. The full variable domain, in which reference TRBV11-1 and TRBJ1-5 provide the parts outside the CDR3, is EAEVAQSPRYKITEKSQAVAFWCDPISGHATLYWYRQILGQGPELLVQFQDESVVDDSQLPKDRFSAERLKGVDSTLKIQPAELGDSAMYLCASSSDTGSNQPQHFGDGTRLSIL.